This TCR beta chain was captured in a study of control samples from healthy donors and cancer patients. Repertoires were generated with immunoSEQ multiplex PCR, while TCRdb's copy carries only in-frame clones and drops some. The data hold about 94,000 clones, with approximately 90% observed a single time. Germline assignment: CDR1 LGHNA and CDR2 YNFKEQ. The CDR3 is 12 amino acids. Deletions cut 5 bases from V and 6 bases from J, with 8 bases between. What was sequenced was blood. The clonotype originates from a woman under 30 in good health. This rearrangement joins TRBV4-2 to TRBJ2-4; D perhaps matches TRBD2 (5 bases). CDR3 in DNA: TGTGCCAGCAGCGAGGGTAGAAACATTCAGTACTTC. The encoded protein is CASSEGRNIQYF.